Reported below is one T cell receptor (beta chain). The antigen is not known. With V trimmed by 7 bases and J by 3 bases, 3 bases remained unmatched. The length of the CDR3 is 14 residues. Germline CDR1 reads MNHNS; CDR2 reads SASEGT. This record comes from a study of CD8 T cells in ankylosing spondylitis. MiXCR, applied by TCRdb to the 5' RACE reads, yields one record per CDR3 protein. The table includes about 360,000 distinct CDR3 sequences, 14% to 15% detected once. Study results and caveats: With a CD8+ phenotype, disease-linked clones were relatively rare in peripheral blood.

The rearrangement joins TRBV6-1 to TRBJ2-3, with TRBD2 matching over 11 bases. This TCR was recovered from a male donor with ankylosing spondylitis or in good health (not recorded which). Material: blood, either unsorted or a sorted T cell fraction (not recorded which). CDR3 sequence reads: CASNRLAGTDTQYF. The CDR3 nucleotides are TGTGCCAGCAACCGACTAGCGGGGACAGATACGCAGTATTTT.